Given below is one T cell receptor beta chain in context. Trimming removed 1 base at V and 7 bases at J, with 11 bases between. The CDR3 covers 15 residues. Per germline, CDR1 LGHNA and CDR2 YNFKEQ. The sample belongs to a study of blood T cell repertoires in COVID-19. Turning to the study itself: Italy, Spain and the United States were the sources of the convalescent and acute COVID-19 samples. In each case, the material was cDNA or gDNA derived from T cells, B-cell-depleted T cells, or PBMCs.

In the authors' methods: Reference gene primer amplification gave estimated nucleated cell counts. Repertoires were generated with immunoSEQ multiplex PCR, while TCRdb's copy carries only in-frame clones and drops some. The V and J calls and clone size are taken from that table; D and trimming were inferred from the DNA. The sample holds just over 15,000 clones, roughly 84% seen once. Material: peripheral blood. This TCR was recovered from a human donor in a cohort sampled during active COVID-19. This chain links TRBV4-2 with TRBJ1-6; perhaps TRBD1 as D (6 bases). The CDR3 nucleotides read TGTGCCAGCAGCCAAGGGGGACAAATGAATTCACCCCTCCACTTT. It encodes CASSQGGQMNSPLHF.